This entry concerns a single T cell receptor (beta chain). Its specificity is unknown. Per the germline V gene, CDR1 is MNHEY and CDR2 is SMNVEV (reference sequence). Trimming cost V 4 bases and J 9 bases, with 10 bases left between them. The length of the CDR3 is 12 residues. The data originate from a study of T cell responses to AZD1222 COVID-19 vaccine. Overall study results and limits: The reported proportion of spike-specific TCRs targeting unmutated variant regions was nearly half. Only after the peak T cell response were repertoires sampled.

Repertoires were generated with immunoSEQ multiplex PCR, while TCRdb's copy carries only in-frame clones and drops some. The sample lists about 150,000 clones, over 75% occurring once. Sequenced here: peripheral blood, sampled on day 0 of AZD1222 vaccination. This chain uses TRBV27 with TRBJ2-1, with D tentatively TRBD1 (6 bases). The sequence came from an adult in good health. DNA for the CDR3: TGTGCCAGCAGTTCAGGGGTGGGTGAGCAGTTCTTC. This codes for CASSSGVGEQFF.